These 15 T cell receptor beta chains came from one sample sequenced in a study of blood T cell repertoires in COVID-19. Only in-frame clones appear in the TCRdb table, and some are missing; sequencing was by immunoSEQ multiplex PCR. The sample has a few hundred thousand clones, around 90% seen once. Sequencing input: PBMCs or T cells enriched from blood (not recorded which). The receptors originated from a woman between 50 and 59 years old who had recovered from COVID-19.

The chain couples TRBV7-2 to TRBJ2-7; TRBD1 might be the D (5 bases). This CDR3 comprises 15 residues. Trimming shortened V by 1 base and J by 2 bases, and 12 bases separated the two germline ends. CDR1 and CDR2 from the germline V gene are SGHTA and FQGNSA. CDR3 protein: CASSLDRSLTYEQYF. Here the CDR3 DNA reads TGTGCCAGCAGCTTAGACAGGTCCCTCACCTACGAGCAGTACTTC. The full variable domain, rest sourced from reference TRBV7-2 and TRBJ2-7, is GAGVSQSPSNKVTEKGKDVELRCDPISGHTALYWYRQSLGQGLEFLIYFQGNSAPDKSGLPSDRFSAERTGGSVSTLTIQRTQQEDSAVYLCASSLDRSLTYEQYFGPGTRLTVT.

Here the CDR3 reads CASSLGGGSPLHF. The CDR3 DNA sequence: TGCGCCAGCAGCCTCGGGGGGGGTTCACCCCTCCACTTT. The V and J genes are TRBV4-3 and TRBJ1-6; perhaps TRBD1 as D (5 bases). CDR1 and CDR2 (germline): LGHNA, YSLEER. Trimming pared 4 bases from V and 9 bases from J, leaving 10 bases between. The CDR3 consists of 13 residues.

This clone was seen just once. V usage is TRBV12-3 or TRBV12-4 and J usage is TRBJ2-1; no reliable D call. The CDR3 loop spans 13 amino acids. V lost 2 bases and J 8 bases, leaving 10 bases between the germline ends. For the CDR3, the DNA is TGTGCCAGCAGTTTATCGAGAGCCGATGAGCAGTTCTTC. Its translation: CASSLSRADEQFF.

The genes are TRBV6-6 and TRBJ2-6, with a tentative D call TRBD1 (6 bases). The CDR3 consists of 16 residues. Trimming took 8 bases from V and 3 from J, leaving 17 bases between them. Germline CDR1 and CDR2: MNHNY and SVGAGI (reference sequence). The CDR3 DNA sequence: TGTGCCAGCCAACGAGGGGGTATTGGTGGGGCCAACGTCCTGACTTTC. Protein sequence: CASQRGGIGGANVLTF.

This clone was found once. This chain joins TRBV9 and TRBJ2-5; D might be TRBD1 (6 bases). Between the trimmed V and J ends, which lost 3 bases and 2 bases, there was a span of 8 bases. The CDR3 contains 13 residues. Germline V gives CDR1 SGDLS, CDR2 YYNGEE. The DNA of the CDR3 is TGTGCCAGCAGCGCTGGACAGCAAGAGACCCAGTACTTC. Translating gives CASSAGQQETQYF. Drawing the rest from reference TRBV9 and TRBJ2-5, the complete variable domain is DSGVTQTPKHLITATGQRVTLRCSPRSGDLSVYWYQQSLDQGLQFLIQYYNGEERAKGNILERFSAQQFPDLHSELNLSSLELGDSALYFCASSAGQQETQYFGPGTRLLVL.

This chain uses TRBV30 with TRBJ2-5; tentative D call: TRBD2 (6 bases). Per germline, CDR1 GTSNPN and CDR2 SVGIG (reference sequence). The V end was cut by 2 bases, the J end by 5 bases, with 15 bases between. The CDR3 length is 14 residues. The CDR3 DNA reads as TGTGCCTGGAGTCGGGAGCCAGATCGGGAGACCCAGTACTTC. This codes for CAWSREPDRETQYF.

The chain combines TRBV18 with TRBJ1-3; 7 bases align to TRBD1. CDR1 KGHSH and CDR2 LQKENI come from the germline V gene. This CDR3 is built from 13 residues. V lost 3 bases to trimming and J lost 8 bases; unmatched junction nucleotides: 4. CDR3 amino acids: CASSPARGDTIYF. As DNA, the CDR3 is TGTGCCAGCTCACCCGCCAGGGGGGACACCATATATTTT.

The CDR3 here is CASSPFAPGTEAFF. The DNA for the CDR3 is TGTGCCAGCAGCCCCTTTGCCCCGGGCACTGAAGCTTTCTTT. The rearrangement uses TRBV14 and TRBJ1-1, with unresolved D. V was cut by 4 bases and J by 4 bases, with 13 bases left in between. The CDR3 runs 14 residues. Germline V CDR1 and CDR2: SGHDN, FVKESK.

The chain uses TRBV28 and TRBJ2-2; no definite D call. CDR1 and CDR2 from the germline V gene are MDHEN and SYDVKM. The CDR3 covers 15 residues. Trimming took 4 bases from V and 4 from J, leaving 13 bases between them. CDR3: CASSWSQEITGELFF. In DNA form, the CDR3 reads TGTGCCAGCAGTTGGTCACAAGAAATCACCGGGGAGCTGTTTTTT. The variable domain in full, completed from reference TRBV28 and TRBJ2-2, reads DVKVTQSSRYLVKRTGEKVFLECVQDMDHENMFWYRQDPGLGLRLIYFSYDVKMKEKGDIPEGYSVSREKKERFSLILESASTNQTSMYLCASSWSQEITGELFFGEGSRLTVL.

A single count supports this clone. V is TRBV6-2 or TRBV6-3 and J is TRBJ2-3; 7 bases match TRBD2. CDR1 and CDR2 (germline): MNHEY, SVGEGT. CDR3 length equals 14 residues. With 4 bases clipped from V and 5 bases from J, the junction kept 6 bases outside the gene matches. CDR3 bases: TGTGCCAGCAGTTTCCAGCGGGAAGTAGATACGCAGTATTTT. Translating gives CASSFQREVDTQYF.

The chain links TRBV5-5 to TRBJ1-3; 7 bases agree with TRBD1. V shed 4 bases, J shed 0 bases, and the junction held 4 bases outside the gene matches. CDR1 and CDR2 from the germline V gene are SGHKS and YYEKEE (reference sequence). This CDR3 comprises 15 residues. The CDR3 region is CASSRDRGSGNTIYF. In DNA, the CDR3 is TGTGCCAGCAGCAGGGACAGAGGCTCTGGAAACACCATATATTTT.

The chain uses TRBV28 and TRBJ1-3; D is uncertain. This CDR3 is 13 amino acids long. The V gene lost 7 bases and the J gene lost 0 bases, with 7 bases spanning the gap. Germline values: CDR1 MDHEN, CDR2 SYDVKM. CDR3 protein: CASKGSSGNTIYF. The CDR3 coding sequence is TGTGCCAGCAAAGGGAGCTCTGGAAACACCATATATTTT.

For this clone: This sample includes further DNA sequences coding for the same CDR3. This rearrangement joins TRBV10-3 to TRBJ1-4; 9 bases are shared with TRBD1. Germline assignment: CDR1 ENHRY and CDR2 SYGVKD. The ends lost 6 bases at V and 6 bases at J; junction bases unmatched: 2. The CDR3 extends over 13 amino acids. The CDR3 reads CAIRDRGDEKLFF. CDR3 DNA: TGTGCCATCAGGGACAGGGGTGATGAAAAACTGTTTTTT.

This chain joins TRBV9 and TRBJ2-1; 10 positions match TRBD2. With 0 bases clipped from V and 8 bases from J, the junction kept 8 bases outside the gene matches. The length of the CDR3 is 16 residues. Germline lookup yields CDR1 SGDLS and CDR2 YYNGEE. CDR3 DNA sequence: TGTGCCAGCAGCGTAGCATCTAGCGGGAGAGGTGATGAGCAGTTCTTC. This sequence encodes CASSVASSGRGDEQFF.

V gene TRBV9 combines with J gene TRBJ1-5; 7 bases match TRBD1. The CDR3 has 15 amino acids. Germline V lookup: CDR1 SGDLS, CDR2 YYNGEE. Germline trimming cut 0 bases from V and 4 bases from J; bases unmatched to any gene: 4. The CDR3 sequence is CASSVGTGVNQPQHF. Written as DNA, the CDR3 is TGTGCCAGCAGCGTAGGTACAGGGGTTAATCAGCCCCAGCATTTT. The full variable domain, with the rest looked up from reference TRBV9 and TRBJ1-5, is DSGVTQTPKHLITATGQRVTLRCSPRSGDLSVYWYQQSLDQGLQFLIQYYNGEERAKGNILERFSAQQFPDLHSELNLSSLELGDSALYFCASSVGTGVNQPQHFGDGTRLSIL.